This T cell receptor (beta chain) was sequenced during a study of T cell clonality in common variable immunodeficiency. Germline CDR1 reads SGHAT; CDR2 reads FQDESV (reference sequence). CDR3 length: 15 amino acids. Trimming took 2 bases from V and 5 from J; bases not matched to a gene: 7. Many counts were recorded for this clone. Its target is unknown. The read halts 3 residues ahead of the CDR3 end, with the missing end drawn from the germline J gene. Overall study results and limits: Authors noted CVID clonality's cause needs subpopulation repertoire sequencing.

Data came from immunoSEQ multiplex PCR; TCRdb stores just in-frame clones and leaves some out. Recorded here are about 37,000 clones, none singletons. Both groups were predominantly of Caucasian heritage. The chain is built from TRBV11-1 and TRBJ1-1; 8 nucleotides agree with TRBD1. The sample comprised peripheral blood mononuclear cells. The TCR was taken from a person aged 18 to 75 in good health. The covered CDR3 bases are TGTGCCAGCAGCTTAAGTCAGGGGGCGAAGACTGAA. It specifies CASSLSQGAKTE. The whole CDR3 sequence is CASSLSQGAKTEAFF.